This T cell receptor beta chain was sequenced in a study of T cell responses to AZD1222 COVID-19 vaccine. The study, taken as a whole, reports: Samples come after the peak T cell response, not at day 14. White British donors predominated, females outnumbered males, and clonal diversity was possibly underestimated. Along spike, vaccine-associated CD4 TCRs were found throughout, with dominance at 160-218 and 743-854.

The CDR3 loop spans 15 amino acids. Germline CDR1 and CDR2: SGHNT and YENEEA. V lost 4 bases and J lost 4, with 16 bases in between. Produced via immunoSEQ multiplex PCR; TCRdb's table is partial and in-frame only. The sample lists around 95,000 clones, approximately 87% seen once, with around 15% in the top ten. This clone was seen only a few times. Its antigen is not identified. Sequenced material: peripheral blood, taken on day 0 of AZD1222 vaccination. The source is an adult in good health. This rearrangement joins TRBV11-3 to TRBJ2-5; tentatively, D is TRBD1 (6 bases). In DNA form, the CDR3 reads TGTGCCAGCAGCTCATCGACAGGAGTGGGAGAGACCCAGTACTTC. Amino acids: CASSSSTGVGETQYF. Drawing the rest from reference TRBV11-3 and TRBJ2-5, the complete variable domain is EAGVVQSPRYKIIEKKQPVAFWCNPISGHNTLYWYLQNLGQGPELLIRYENEEAVDDSQLPKDRFSAERLKGVDSTLKIQPAELGDSAVYLCASSSSTGVGETQYFGPGTRLLVL.